This entry is about one T cell receptor (beta chain). This sample was taken from a study of control samples from healthy donors and cancer patients. There are 13 residues in the CDR3. CDR1 is MNHEY, CDR2 SVGAGI, per germline. V was shortened by 0 bases and J by 0 bases, with 2 bases between the two germline ends. Libraries were prepared by immunoSEQ multiplex PCR; TCRdb keeps only in-frame clonotypes and omits some of them. The sample has 130,000 or so clones, about nine tenths seen once. The chain uses TRBV6-5 and TRBJ1-1; no clear D gene. Sequences were obtained from PBMCs. The clonotype was recovered from a man aged 50-60 years with head and neck cancer. CDR3 sequence reads: CASSYSLNTEAFF. DNA of the CDR3: TGTGCCAGCAGTTACTCTCTGAACACTGAAGCTTTCTTT.